The T cell receptor beta chain under discussion was sequenced for a study of CD8+ T cells in alopecia areata. Study background: Those patients who were treated received oral tofacitinib, which was given at 5 to 10 mg twice daily for moderate-to-severe alopecia areata. A 6-month period off drug followed tofacitinib, which lasted 6 to 18 months.

Findings and caveats of the study: Normal scalp showed lower clonality than lesional scalp, especially alopecia totalis/universalis. Possibly as an HLA-related effect, TCR sharing across patients appeared less clear than in mice.

Isolated RNA was reverse transcribed into cDNA used as the sequencing template. The assay was immunoSEQ multiplex PCR, and TCRdb's table has in-frame clones only and misses some. The sample records just over 150,000 clones, 40% to 60% being singletons. Remarks on this clone: Its antigen is not known.

This CDR3 has 13 residues. The germline V gene has CDR1 SGHRS and CDR2 YFSETQ. The V and J ends lost 0 bases and 1 base respectively, with 5 bases between them. This clonotype was obtained from a human donor with alopecia areata. Sequences were derived from CD8+ T cells sorted from blood, sampled at week 0. This chain links TRBV5-1 with TRBJ2-7; D gene unclear. This CDR3 is CASSLGVSYEQYF. In nucleotides, the CDR3 is TGCGCCAGCAGCTTGGGGGTTTCCTACGAGCAGTACTTC.